What follows are 30 T cell receptor beta chains derived from one specimen sequenced in a study of vaccination and CD4 T cells after COVID-19. Sequence data for DNA of cultured CD4+ T cells were generated by the Oncomine TCR Beta short-read assay. Cultured CD4+ T cells were the source of extracted genomic DNA. TCRdb redid the calling of the PCR reads with MiXCR, one entry per CDR3 protein. Of almost 9,500 distinct CDR3 sequences listed, 30% to 40% were seen once; the top ten hold 22%. Treatment reported: approximately nine-day PBMC culture with coronavirus spike peptide pools or control peptides (ViraFEST assay). Prior to the COVID-19 pandemic (2011-2018), the unexposed donor's CD4+ T cells were collected. These TCRs' antigens remain unknown. Sequenced input: CD4+ T cells from blood, cultured in vitro. The receptors were gathered from a human donor in good health.

This clonotype was detected only a few times. The CDR3 sequence is CASSLYGLAGSTDTQYF. CDR3 DNA: TGTGCCAGCAGCTTATACGGACTAGCGGGAAGCACAGATACGCAGTATTTT. The V gene is TRBV7-3, the J gene TRBJ2-3; TRBD2 aligns across 12 bases. The CDR3 has 17 amino acids. Trimming cost V 2 bases and J 0 bases; bases outside gene matches: 3. Germline CDR1 and CDR2: SGHTA and FQGTGA. Combining the CDR3 with reference TRBV7-3 and TRBJ2-3 gives the whole variable domain GAGVSQTPSNKVTEKGKYVELRCDPISGHTALYWYRQSLGQGPEFLIYFQGTGAADDSGLPNDRFFAVRPEGSVSTLKIQRTERGDSAVYLCASSLYGLAGSTDTQYFGPGTRLTVL.

The chain is built from TRBV10-3 and TRBJ2-5, with 7 positions matching TRBD1. The V and J ends lost 8 bases and 3 bases, in that order; junction bases with no gene match: 3. CDR1 and CDR2 (germline): ENHRY, SYGVKD. The CDR3 is 12 amino acids. CDR3 sequence reads: CAIRGTEETQYF. CDR3 DNA: TGTGCCATCCGAGGGACAGAAGAGACCCAGTACTTC.

The chain recombines TRBV11-3 with TRBJ2-3, with D perhaps matching TRBD1 or TRBD2 (5 bases each). V lost 2 bases, J lost 8 bases, and 11 bases lay in between. The CDR3 is made up of 13 amino acids. CDR1 and CDR2 from the germline V gene are SGHNT and YENEEA. The CDR3: CASSLSWDPTQYF. The CDR3 coding sequence is TGTGCCAGCAGCTTATCCTGGGACCCTACGCAGTATTTT.

The CDR3 DNA sequence: TGTGCCAGCAGTTTTTCGGCTACCAGAGATACGCAGTATTTT. It translates to CASSFSATRDTQYF. This rearrangement joins TRBV12-3 or TRBV12-4 to TRBJ2-3; D remains ambiguous. V lost 3 bases and J lost 5, with 12 bases in between. The CDR3 contains 14 residues.

The chain is built from TRBV15 and TRBJ1-1, with D possibly matching TRBD1 (5 bases). Looked up from germline, CDR1 is LNHNV and CDR2 is YYDKDF (reference sequence). The CDR3 sequence is 15 residues long. Trimming removed 3 bases from V and 4 bases from J, with 15 bases in between. CDR3 residues: CATSSPGAARTEAFF. CDR3 bases: TGTGCCACCAGCAGCCCTGGGGCAGCTCGCACTGAAGCTTTCTTT. The full variable domain, in which reference TRBV15 and TRBJ1-1 provide the parts outside the CDR3, is DAMVIQNPRYQVTQFGKPVTLSCSQTLNHNVMYWYQQKSSQAPKLLFHYYDKDFNNEADTPDNFQSRRPNTSFCFLDIRSPGLGDTAMYLCATSSPGAARTEAFFGQGTRLTVV.

This clonotype was counted a few times. The CDR3 spells CSASRSSYEQYF. In nucleotides, the CDR3 is TGCAGTGCTAGTAGGTCTTCCTACGAGCAGTACTTC. The rearrangement links TRBV20-1 to TRBJ2-7; D unresolved. Germline values: CDR1 DFQATT, CDR2 SNEGSKA (reference sequence). This CDR3 region has 12 residues. The ends were cut back, 3 bases at V and 1 base at J, with 7 bases in the middle.

The chain couples TRBV5-8 to TRBJ1-1; possible D gene TRBD1, 5 bases. V lost 3 bases, J lost 0 bases, and 12 bases lay in between. The CDR3 extends over 15 amino acids. Germline V gene lookup returns CDR1 SGHTS and CDR2 YDEGEE. CDR3 coding DNA: TGTGCCAGCAGCTATACAGGAATCCTGAACACTGAAGCTTTCTTT. Translated: CASSYTGILNTEAFF.

The rearrangement links TRBV7-2 to TRBJ1-2; no firm D call. The CDR3 covers 13 residues. Germline assignment: CDR1 SGHTA and CDR2 FQGNSA. V lost 11 bases to trimming and J lost 8 bases, with 21 bases between them. CDR3 residues: CASDDRAGGGYTF. The CDR3 nucleotides read TGTGCCTCCGATGACCGGGCAGGCGGGGGCTACACCTTC.

In its sample, this clonotype is medium-sized. The CDR3 sequence is CSASRQAYGYTF. CDR3 DNA sequence: TGCAGTGCTAGTAGGCAGGCCTATGGCTACACCTTC. V usage is TRBV20-1 and J usage is TRBJ1-2, with D unclear. Germline-derived CDR1 and CDR2 are DFQATT and SNEGSKA (reference sequence). This CDR3 has 12 residues. V was trimmed by 3 bases and J by 4 bases, leaving 9 bases between them.

This clonotype was observed a handful of times. The chain uses TRBV27 and TRBJ1-2, with 7 bases identical to TRBD1. V shed 4 bases and J 0 bases; nucleotides not matched to a gene: 5. Germline CDR1 MNHEY, CDR2 SMNVEV (reference sequence). CDR3 length equals 15 residues. CDR3 in amino acids: CASSSDREANYGYTF. In DNA, the CDR3 is TGTGCCAGCAGTTCCGACAGGGAGGCTAACTATGGCTACACCTTC.

The chain links TRBV20-1 to TRBJ2-3; perhaps TRBD2 as D (6 bases). CDR3 length: 13 residues. Germline V gene data show CDR1 as DFQATT and CDR2 as SNEGSKA (reference sequence). The V end was cut by 0 bases, the J end by 9 bases, with 13 bases between. In DNA form, the CDR3 reads TGCAGTGCTAGAGATACCGGGGGTGCGACGCAGTATTTT. Amino acid sequence: CSARDTGGATQYF.

This clonotype has just a few counts. The chain combines TRBV6-1 with TRBJ2-3, with a tentative D call TRBD2 (6 bases). Germline CDR1 and CDR2: MNHNS and SASEGT. The CDR3 is made up of 16 amino acids. The V end lost 8 bases, the J end lost 1 base, and 19 bases lay between the germline ends. This CDR3 is CASPKGGHWGTDTQYF. The CDR3, as DNA: TGTGCCAGCCCCAAAGGAGGGCACTGGGGCACAGATACGCAGTATTTT.

This clonotype came up a few times. As DNA, the CDR3 is TGTGCCAGCAGACGACTAGCGGGAGAGGGGAGGGGCACAGATACGCAGTATTTT. Amino acid sequence: CASRRLAGEGRGTDTQYF. This rearrangement joins TRBV6-1 to TRBJ2-3, with 12 positions matching TRBD2. The CDR3 loop spans 18 amino acids. The V gene end was trimmed by 6 bases and the J gene end by 1 base; junction bases not matched to a gene: 11. Germline CDR1 reads MNHNS; CDR2 reads SASEGT.

The CDR3 protein is CASSLRHPVRNSPLHF. CDR3 nucleotide sequence: TGTGCCAGCAGTTTAAGGCACCCCGTTCGGAATTCACCCCTCCACTTT. The chain recombines TRBV27 with TRBJ1-6, with D unclear. The V gene's germline CDR1 is MNHEY and CDR2 SMNVEV (reference sequence). The ends were cut back, 2 bases at V and 7 bases at J, with 15 bases in the middle. The CDR3 is 16 amino acids.

The chain is built from TRBV30 and TRBJ2-7; D may be TRBD2 (5 bases). Germline V gene data show CDR1 as GTSNPN and CDR2 as SVGIG (reference sequence). The CDR3 totals 13 residues. Trimming cost V 4 bases and J 2 bases, with 12 bases left between them. CDR3 nucleotides: TGTGCCTGGACGGGAACCGACGCCTACGAGCAGTACTTC. Translating gives CAWTGTDAYEQYF.

This clonotype has just one count. The CDR3 loop is CASTPFLGSQRALYEQYF. The CDR3 bases are TGTGCCAGCACCCCTTTCTTGGGGAGTCAGCGGGCACTCTACGAGCAGTACTTC. The J gene is TRBJ2-7, the V gene TRBV5-6; possible D gene TRBD2, 6 bases. Trimming removed 6 bases from V and 3 bases from J, with 28 bases in between. This CDR3 is built from 18 residues. Germline-derived CDR1 and CDR2 are SGHDT and YYEEEE.

This clonotype counts as medium-sized. The gene calls are TRBV27 and TRBJ2-5; D may be TRBD1 or TRBD2 (5 bases each). This CDR3 contains 15 residues. Trimming cost V 5 bases and J 5 bases, with 18 bases left between them. Germline CDR1 and CDR2: MNHEY and SMNVEV (reference sequence). The CDR3 region is CASSPRERMGETQYF. CDR3 bases: TGTGCCAGCAGTCCCAGGGAGCGCATGGGGGAGACCCAGTACTTC.

V usage is TRBV7-9 and J usage is TRBJ2-7, with 8 bases lining up with TRBD1. The CDR3 is made up of 15 amino acids. After removal of 5 bases from V and 4 bases from J, the junction contained 10 bases not matched to a gene. Germline CDR1 is SEHNR and CDR2 is FQNEAQ (reference sequence). The CDR3 DNA sequence: TGTGCCAGCAGCACCGTCGGGACAGGAATGTACGAGCAGTACTTC. As protein: CASSTVGTGMYEQYF.

The chain joins TRBV27 to TRBJ1-2, with 7 bases that match TRBD1. The CDR3 covers 13 residues. The germline CDR1 and CDR2 sequences are MNHEY and SMNVEV (reference sequence). Germline trimming cut 2 bases from V and 3 bases from J; bases unmatched to any gene: 0. CDR3 nucleotide sequence: TGTGCCAGCAGTTTACAGGGGGACTATGGCTACACCTTC. It is translated as CASSLQGDYGYTF.

The genes are TRBV20-1 and TRBJ1-1; 8 bases are a match to TRBD1. Germline values: CDR1 DFQATT, CDR2 SNEGSKA (reference sequence). This CDR3 is 14 amino acids long. V trimming: 6 bases; J trimming: 10 bases; junction bases outside the gene matches: 16. The CDR3 sequence: CSAEPPGQVSRAFF. The CDR3 DNA sequence: TGCAGTGCAGAACCACCGGGACAGGTCAGTCGAGCTTTCTTT.

This sequence joins TRBV28 and TRBJ1-2, with D hard to call. CDR3 size: 13 residues. The V gene's germline CDR1 is MDHEN and CDR2 SYDVKM. V lost 2 bases and J 8 bases, leaving 12 bases between the germline ends. The CDR3, as DNA: TGTGCCAGCAGTTTAATCTCACACCGGGGCTACACCTTC. This codes for CASSLISHRGYTF.

This clonotype was detected a few times. The chain employs TRBV19 and TRBJ1-5; tentatively, D is TRBD1 (6 bases). CDR1 and CDR2 (germline): LNHDA, SQIVND (reference sequence). This CDR3 contains 16 residues. Trimming took off 4 bases at V and 4 bases at J, with 17 bases between the two ends. The CDR3 protein is CASSTIRTVVNQPQHF. CDR3 nucleotide sequence: TGTGCCAGTAGTACAATAAGGACAGTCGTAAATCAGCCCCAGCATTTT.

The chain combines TRBV4-2 with TRBJ2-7, with TRBD2 matching 11 bases. This CDR3 comprises 18 residues. From germline, CDR1 is LGHNA and CDR2 YNFKEQ. V gave up 4 bases and J gave up 3 bases; unmatched junction bases: 14. The CDR3 DNA reads as TGTGCCAGCAGCCCGGGGCGGCTAGCGGGAGGTTGGGGCTACGAGCAGTACTTC. Protein product: CASSPGRLAGGWGYEQYF.

The V call is TRBV18, the J call TRBJ1-1; D uncertain. This CDR3 spans 14 amino acids. The germline CDR1 and CDR2 sequences are KGHSH and LQKENI. The germline V and J ends were trimmed by 1 base and 1 base, with 7 bases remaining between them. CDR3 protein: CASSPLLENTEAFF. Here the CDR3 DNA reads TGTGCCAGCTCACCACTACTGGAGAACACTGAAGCTTTCTTT. The variable domain in full, completed from reference TRBV18 and TRBJ1-1, reads NAGVMQNPRHLVRRRGQEARLRCSPMKGHSHVYWYRQLPEEGLKFMVYLQKENIIDESGMPKERFSAEFPKEGPSILRIQQVVRGDSAAYFCASSPLLENTEAFFGQGTRLTVV.

The J gene is TRBJ2-7, the V gene TRBV28; 9 bases fit TRBD2. In germline, CDR1 is MDHEN, CDR2 SYDVKM. The CDR3 consists of 19 residues. With V trimmed by 0 bases and J by 4 bases, 16 bases remained unmatched. The CDR3 is CASSLWASGISPGRYEQYF. In nucleotides, the CDR3 is TGTGCCAGCAGTTTATGGGCTAGCGGGATCTCACCAGGGAGGTACGAGCAGTACTTC.

In this sample, this clonotype turned up a few times. V and J are TRBV25-1 and TRBJ2-5; maybe TRBD2 (5 bases). The CDR3 loop spans 13 amino acids. With 1 base removed from V and 5 bases from J, the gap between germline ends came to 8 bases. CDR1 is MGHDK, CDR2 SYGVNS, per germline. The CDR3 DNA reads as TGTGCCAGCAGTGAATCGAGGGATGAGACCCAGTACTTC. Its protein is CASSESRDETQYF.

There are a few counts of this clonotype. This chain joins TRBV4-3 and TRBJ1-3; weak D call: TRBD1 (5 bases). Germline V gene sequence: CDR1 LGHNA, CDR2 YSLEER. The length of the CDR3 is 17 residues. V was trimmed by 3 bases and J by 0 bases, leaving 15 bases between them. CDR3 bases: TGCGCCAGCAGCCAGGCACCGGGACTGAGCTCTGGAAACACCATATATTTT. Its protein is CASSQAPGLSSGNTIYF.

The J gene is TRBJ2-5, the V gene TRBV6-2 or TRBV6-3; a possible D gene is TRBD2 (6 bases). This CDR3 has 14 amino acids. Trimming shortened V by 2 bases and J by 5 bases, and 12 bases separated the two germline ends. CDR1 is MNHEY, CDR2 SVGEGT, per germline. The CDR3 nucleotides read TGTGCCAGCAGTTACGGGCCGGGGGTGGAGACCCAGTACTTC. Amino acid sequence: CASSYGPGVETQYF.

The chain recombines TRBV24-1 with TRBJ2-2; possibly TRBD1 for D (5 bases). Germline CDR1 KGHDR, CDR2 SFDVKD. V lost 4 bases to trimming and J lost 5 bases, with 19 bases between them. The CDR3 contains 17 residues. CDR3 nucleotides: TGTGCCACCAGTGACTACGGACATCCCAGAGGAACCGGGGAGCTGTTTTTT. Its translation: CATSDYGHPRGTGELFF.

This sequence joins TRBV20-1 and TRBJ2-7; perhaps TRBD2 as D (5 bases). Trimming left V 7 bases short and J 0 bases short, with 13 bases between. The CDR3 extends over 13 amino acids. CDR1 and CDR2 from the germline V gene are DFQATT and SNEGSKA (reference sequence). Here the CDR3 reads CSVRTGISYEQYF. As DNA, the CDR3 is TGCAGTGTTAGGACCGGGATCTCCTACGAGCAGTACTTC.